This T cell receptor beta chain was observed in a study of Ad26.COV2.S vaccination and SARS-CoV-2 variants. As for the study in general: Donor was assigned to the Ad26.COV2.S arm of trial COV1001. Regarding the study as a whole: Vaccinees and placebo recipients showed similar non-spike TCR breadth. The placebo group had lower spike-specific TCR breadth than the vaccine recipients did.

Treatment described: some 19 received Ad26.COV2.S at low or high dose, single or two shots; 5 received placebo; per-sample allocation not given. On day 63 after the first injection, vaccine and placebo recipients gave samples. An adult of 18-55 years in Boston served as donor. A remark on this clone: The antigen is not known.

Libraries were prepared by immunoSEQ multiplex PCR; TCRdb keeps only in-frame clonotypes and omits some of them. The sample contains roughly 390,000 clones, roughly nine tenths of which appear only once. The sequences come from peripheral blood, collected in a trial of Ad26.COV2.S vaccine versus placebo. This sequence was found in a person aged 18-60 years who received the Ad26.COV2.S COVID-19 vaccine or a placebo.

CDR3 sequence (DNA): TGTGCCAGCAGCTTAGGTAGCGGTTTGAACACTGAAGCTTTCTTT. It specifies CASSLGSGLNTEAFF. The V and J genes are TRBV7-2 and TRBJ1-1, with D uncertain. With 1 base removed from V and 0 bases from J, the gap between germline ends came to 9 bases. Germline V gene lookup returns CDR1 SGHTA and CDR2 FQGNSA. The CDR3 runs to 15 residues.